The 20 T cell receptor beta chains given below trace back to one sample, sequenced in a study of cytotoxic CD8 clonotypes in ibrutinib-treated CLL (TCRdb year 2021). In light of the paper, this sample's time point label describes: 24 months on ibrutinib. Receptor libraries were prepared by the immunoSEQ multiplex PCR assay. TCRdb's version of the immuneACCESS table is confined to in-frame rearrangements and falls short of the full clone set. An unresolved V gene accounts for under half of the shortfall where checked; the remainder is of unknown origin. In this sample the table shows 65,000 to 90,000 clones, less than 85% of which occur a single time. The ten largest clones take up 35% to 45% of the sample. This specimen consisted of PBMCs, obtained after 24 months of ibrutinib treatment. All receptors derive from a human donor with chronic lymphocytic leukemia.

The chain employs TRBV28 and TRBJ2-2, with D maybe TRBD1 (5 bases). The CDR3 sequence is 17 residues long. Trimming pared 5 bases from V and 0 bases from J, leaving 16 bases between. CDR1 and CDR2 (germline): MDHEN, SYDVKM. The CDR3 spells CASSLPQGYANTGELFF. Written as DNA, the CDR3 is TGTGCCAGCAGTCTACCTCAGGGCTATGCGAACACCGGGGAGCTGTTTTTT.

The chain carries TRBV4-3 and TRBJ1-1; D may be TRBD1 (5 bases). Trimming left V 0 bases short and J 1 base short, with 15 bases between. Germline-derived CDR1 and CDR2 are LGHNA and YSLEER. This CDR3 spans 17 amino acids. The CDR3 reads CASSQDPRGGKNTEAFF. The CDR3 DNA reads TGCGCCAGCAGCCAAGACCCTCGGGGGGGGAAGAACACTGAAGCTTTCTTT.

The genes are TRBV9 and TRBJ2-6; a weak D match, TRBD1 (6 bases). Germline loops: CDR1 SGDLS, CDR2 YYNGEE. The CDR3 spans 17 residues. The V gene lost 4 bases and the J gene lost 0 bases, with 14 bases spanning the gap. The CDR3 DNA reads TGTGCCAGCAGCCGGACGGGACACTTCTCTGGGGCCAACGTCCTGACTTTC. Amino acid sequence: CASSRTGHFSGANVLTF.

This chain uses TRBV5-4 with TRBJ2-7, with 8 bases fitting TRBD1. The V gene's germline CDR1 is SGHNT and CDR2 YYREEE (reference sequence). J was trimmed by 3 bases and V by 4 bases; bases with no gene match: 9. This CDR3 has 15 amino acids. CDR3 residues: CASSTGTGNYYEQYF. The DNA of the CDR3 is TGTGCCAGCAGCACCGGGACAGGCAATTACTACGAGCAGTACTTC.

The chain combines TRBV5-1 with TRBJ2-5, with a tentative D call TRBD2 (6 bases). This CDR3 spans 18 amino acids. The V end lost 0 bases, the J end lost 0 bases, and 18 bases lay between the germline ends. The germline gives CDR1 SGHRS, CDR2 YFSETQ. The CDR3 here is CASSLGGLRPSDQETQYF. The CDR3 DNA reads TGCGCCAGCAGCTTGGGGGGACTCCGACCGTCTGACCAAGAGACCCAGTACTTC.

The gene calls are TRBV2 and TRBJ2-7; 10 bases agree with TRBD2. The CDR3 totals 18 residues. Germline trimming cut 1 base from V and 1 base from J; bases unmatched to any gene: 10. Germline loops: CDR1 SNHLY, CDR2 FYNNEI. The CDR3 loop reads CASSEGWASGRISYEQYF. CDR3 DNA: TGTGCCAGCAGTGAAGGCTGGGCTAGCGGGAGAATATCCTACGAGCAGTACTTC.

The chain employs TRBV11-3 and TRBJ2-1; TRBD2 agrees at 10 bases. The V and J ends lost 5 bases and 2 bases, in that order; junction bases with no gene match: 9. The germline V gene encodes CDR1 SGHNT and CDR2 YENEEA. CDR3 size: 17 residues. CDR3 bases: TGTGCCAGCAGCCAAACTAGCGGGGATAACCCCTACAATGAGCAGTTCTTC. Its translation: CASSQTSGDNPYNEQFF.

This clone has just a few counts. This chain uses TRBV4-3 with TRBJ1-2; 7 positions agree with TRBD1. V lost 6 bases, J lost 8 bases, and 12 bases stayed unmatched. Germline assignment: CDR1 LGHNA and CDR2 YSLEER. CDR3 length: 14 residues. CDR3 sequence: CASSLTRGIGGYTF. The CDR3 coding sequence is TGCGCCAGCAGTCTCACCAGGGGGATTGGCGGCTACACCTTC.

This clone was seen a few times. V gene TRBV9 combines with J gene TRBJ2-1, with 7 bases that match TRBD2. Looked up from germline, CDR1 is SGDLS and CDR2 is YYNGEE. Trimming cost V 0 bases and J 10 bases; bases outside gene matches: 13. The CDR3 length is 16 residues. In DNA form, the CDR3 reads TGTGCCAGCAGCGTAGGTGGAGGGAGGGCCAGCTGGGAGCAGTTCTTC. This translates into CASSVGGGRASWEQFF. The full variable domain, in which reference TRBV9 and TRBJ2-1 provide the parts outside the CDR3, is DSGVTQTPKHLITATGQRVTLRCSPRSGDLSVYWYQQSLDQGLQFLIQYYNGEERAKGNILERFSAQQFPDLHSELNLSSLELGDSALYFCASSVGGGRASWEQFFGPGTRLTVL.

This clone was seen more than once but under ten times. V is TRBV19 and J is TRBJ2-2; D unclear. The V gene lost 6 bases and the J gene lost 7 bases, with 6 bases spanning the gap. The CDR3 is made up of 11 amino acids. Germline values: CDR1 LNHDA, CDR2 SQIVND (reference sequence). The chain's CDR3 is CASRLHGELFF. DNA for the CDR3: TGTGCCAGTAGATTGCACGGGGAGCTGTTTTTT.

This sequence joins TRBV19 and TRBJ1-2; D is perhaps TRBD1 (6 bases). The CDR3 totals 13 residues. Between the trimmed V and J ends, which lost 5 bases and 7 bases, there was a span of 14 bases. Germline CDR1 reads LNHDA; CDR2 reads SQIVND (reference sequence). CDR3 protein: CASSSTGTFGYTF. CDR3 nucleotide sequence: TGTGCCAGTAGTTCCACCGGGACATTTGGCTACACCTTC.

The V and J genes are TRBV27 and TRBJ1-3; D is unclear. V lost 3 bases to trimming and J lost 1 base, with 7 bases between them. The V gene's germline CDR1 is MNHEY and CDR2 SMNVEV (reference sequence). The CDR3 length is 14 residues. The CDR3 region is CASSFSGSGNTIYF. CDR3 in DNA: TGTGCCAGCAGTTTTAGCGGTTCTGGAAACACCATATATTTT.

The chain uses TRBV5-1 and TRBJ2-5; D may be TRBD2 (7 bases). Trimming took off 4 bases at V and 2 bases at J, with 12 bases between the two ends. Germline CDR1 reads SGHRS; CDR2 reads YFSETQ. The length of the CDR3 is 14 residues. In nucleotides, the CDR3 is TGCGCCAGCAGCACGGGGGGCGAGCAAGAGACCCAGTACTTC. As protein: CASSTGGEQETQYF.

The chain combines TRBV6-1 with TRBJ2-7; perhaps TRBD1 as D (6 bases). The CDR3 is 14 residues long. V lost 5 bases to trimming and J lost 3 bases, with 14 bases between them. Germline V gives CDR1 MNHNS, CDR2 SASEGT. The CDR3 region has the DNA TGTGCCAGCAGTAAGCAGAGGACAGTCTACGAGCAGTACTTC. Translating it yields CASSKQRTVYEQYF.

The chain carries TRBV28 and TRBJ2-7, with D perhaps TRBD1 or TRBD2 (5 bases each). The CDR3 is 17 residues long. The ends were cut back, 2 bases at V and 2 bases at J, with 19 bases in the middle. Germline V gene data show CDR1 as MDHEN and CDR2 as SYDVKM. The CDR3 is CASSLATGTPVPYEQYF. The CDR3 bases are TGTGCCAGCAGTTTAGCAACCGGGACCCCCGTGCCCTACGAGCAGTACTTC.

The chain joins TRBV6-6 to TRBJ2-3, with 9 bases identical to TRBD2. This CDR3 comprises 16 residues. V lost 1 base to trimming and J lost 0 bases; unmatched junction nucleotides: 2. Germline CDR1 reads MNHNY; CDR2 reads SVGAGI (reference sequence). The CDR3 reads CASSYLSGRSTDTQYF. DNA of the CDR3: TGTGCCAGCAGTTACTTAAGCGGGAGGAGCACAGATACGCAGTATTTT.

The J gene is TRBJ2-3, the V gene TRBV28, with a weak D call TRBD1 (5 bases). V was trimmed by 2 bases and J by 6 bases, leaving 15 bases between them. This CDR3 has 15 amino acids. Germline CDR1 MDHEN, CDR2 SYDVKM. The DNA of the CDR3 is TGTGCCAGCAGTTTAAAGGGGTCAGGCGTGGATACGCAGTATTTT. This sequence encodes CASSLKGSGVDTQYF. Full variable domain (outside the CDR3, taken from reference TRBV28 and TRBJ2-3): DVKVTQSSRYLVKRTGEKVFLECVQDMDHENMFWYRQDPGLGLRLIYFSYDVKMKEKGDIPEGYSVSREKKERFSLILESASTNQTSMYLCASSLKGSGVDTQYFGPGTRLTVL.

The chain joins TRBV30 to TRBJ1-5; D perhaps matches TRBD1 (6 bases). The CDR3 sequence is 17 residues long. CDR1 GTSNPN and CDR2 SVGIG come from the germline V gene (reference sequence). V lost 0 bases, J lost 4 bases, and 19 bases lay in between. As DNA, the CDR3 is TGTGCCTGGAGTGTACGTGGACAGAGGGCCGAAAATCAGCCCCAGCATTTT. Translating it yields CAWSVRGQRAENQPQHF.

J is TRBJ2-3 and V is TRBV10-3, with no clear D. Trimming took 6 bases from V and 6 from J, leaving 13 bases between them. The germline gives CDR1 ENHRY, CDR2 SYGVKD. The CDR3 runs 13 residues. The DNA for the CDR3 is TGTGCCATCAGGGACCCAAGCCGCGATACGCAGTATTTT. This encodes CAIRDPSRDTQYF.

The rearrangement joins TRBV6-5 to TRBJ2-2; D perhaps matches TRBD1 (6 bases). The CDR3 runs to 15 residues. Trimming pared 6 bases from V and 1 base from J, leaving 12 bases between. CDR1 and CDR2 from the germline V gene are MNHEY and SVGAGI. The CDR3 nucleotides are TGTGCCAGCAGATCCGGGACACTGAACACCGGGGAGCTGTTTTTT. This encodes CASRSGTLNTGELFF.